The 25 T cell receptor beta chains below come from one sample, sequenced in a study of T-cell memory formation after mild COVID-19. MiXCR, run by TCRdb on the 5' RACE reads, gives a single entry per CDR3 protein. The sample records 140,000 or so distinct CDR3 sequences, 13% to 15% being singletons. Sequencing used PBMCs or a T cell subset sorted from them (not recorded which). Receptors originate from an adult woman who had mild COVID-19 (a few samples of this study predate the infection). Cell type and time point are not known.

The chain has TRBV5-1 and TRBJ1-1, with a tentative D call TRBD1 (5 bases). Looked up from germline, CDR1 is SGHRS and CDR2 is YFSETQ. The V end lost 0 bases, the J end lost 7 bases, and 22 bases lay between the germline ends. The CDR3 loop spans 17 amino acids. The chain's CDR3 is CASSLGFGGRFDSEAFF. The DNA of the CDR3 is TGCGCCAGCAGCTTGGGATTCGGGGGTCGGTTCGACAGTGAAGCTTTCTTT.

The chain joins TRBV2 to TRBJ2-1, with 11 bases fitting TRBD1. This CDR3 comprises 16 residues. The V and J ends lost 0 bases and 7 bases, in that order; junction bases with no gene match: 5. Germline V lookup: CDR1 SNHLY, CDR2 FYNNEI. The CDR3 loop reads CASSEALGQGENEQFF. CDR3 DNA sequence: TGTGCCAGCAGTGAAGCGTTGGGACAGGGGGAGAATGAGCAGTTCTTC.

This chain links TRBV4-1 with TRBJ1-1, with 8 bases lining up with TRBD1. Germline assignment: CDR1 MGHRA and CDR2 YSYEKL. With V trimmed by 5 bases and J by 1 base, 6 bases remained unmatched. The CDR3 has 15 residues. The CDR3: CASSIRTGPNTEAFF. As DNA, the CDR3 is TGCGCCAGCAGCATACGGACAGGGCCGAACACTGAAGCTTTCTTT.

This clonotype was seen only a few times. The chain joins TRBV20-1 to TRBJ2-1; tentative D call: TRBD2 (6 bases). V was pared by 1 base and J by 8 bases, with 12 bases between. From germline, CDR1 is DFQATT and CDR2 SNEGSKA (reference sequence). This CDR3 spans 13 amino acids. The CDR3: CSARGGERDEQFF. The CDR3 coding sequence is TGCAGTGCTAGAGGCGGGGAGAGGGATGAGCAGTTCTTC.

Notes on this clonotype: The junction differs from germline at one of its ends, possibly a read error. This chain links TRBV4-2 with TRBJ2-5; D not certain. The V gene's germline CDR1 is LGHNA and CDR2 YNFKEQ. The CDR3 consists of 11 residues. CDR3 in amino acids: CASRQGPTQYF. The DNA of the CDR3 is TGTGCCAGCAGGCAAGGACCGACCCAGTACTTC.

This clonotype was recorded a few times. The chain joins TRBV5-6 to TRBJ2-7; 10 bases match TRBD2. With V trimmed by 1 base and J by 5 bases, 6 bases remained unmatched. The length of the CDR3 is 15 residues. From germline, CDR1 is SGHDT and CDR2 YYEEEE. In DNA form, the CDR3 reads TGTGCCAGCAGCTTGCGGCTAGCGGGAGTGAACGAGCAGTACTTC. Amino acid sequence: CASSLRLAGVNEQYF.

CDR3 sequence reads: CASSQVGGRVDEQYF. CDR3 coding DNA: TGCGCCAGCAGCCAGGTTGGGGGCAGGGTCGACGAGCAGTACTTC. The chain couples TRBV4-1 to TRBJ2-7; D is perhaps TRBD1 (6 bases). This CDR3 has 15 amino acids. Trimming took 3 bases from V and 5 from J, leaving 17 bases between them. Germline V CDR1 and CDR2: MGHRA, YSYEKL.

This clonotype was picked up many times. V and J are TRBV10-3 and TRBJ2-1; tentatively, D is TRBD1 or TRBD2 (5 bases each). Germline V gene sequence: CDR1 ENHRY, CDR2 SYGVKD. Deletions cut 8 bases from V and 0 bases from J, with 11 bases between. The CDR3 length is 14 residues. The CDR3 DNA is TGTGCCATCCACTCAGGGAGCTCCTACAATGAGCAGTTCTTC. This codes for CAIHSGSSYNEQFF.

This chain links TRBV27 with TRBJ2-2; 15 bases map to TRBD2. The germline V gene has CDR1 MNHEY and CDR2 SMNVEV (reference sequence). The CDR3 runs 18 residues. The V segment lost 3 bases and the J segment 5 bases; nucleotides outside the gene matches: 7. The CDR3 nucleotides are TGTGCCAGCAGTTTCGGACTAGCGGGAGGGAGGTTTACCGGGGAGCTGTTTTTT. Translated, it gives CASSFGLAGGRFTGELFF.

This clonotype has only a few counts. CDR3 bases: TGTGCCAGCAGTGAATTAGGGACAGCCGCTGGAGGCTACACCTTC. Its protein is CASSELGTAAGGYTF. The V call is TRBV2, the J call TRBJ1-2, with 7 bases identical to TRBD1. Germline V lookup: CDR1 SNHLY, CDR2 FYNNEI. Unmatched junction bases numbered 11, after V lost 2 bases and J lost 8 bases. This CDR3 spans 15 amino acids.

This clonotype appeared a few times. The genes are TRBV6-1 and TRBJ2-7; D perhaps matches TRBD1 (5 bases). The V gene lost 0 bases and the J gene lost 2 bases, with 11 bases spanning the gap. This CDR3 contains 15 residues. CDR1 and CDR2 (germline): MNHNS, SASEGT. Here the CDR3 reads CASSEARTLTYEQYF. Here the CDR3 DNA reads TGTGCCAGCAGTGAAGCCCGGACACTTACCTACGAGCAGTACTTC.

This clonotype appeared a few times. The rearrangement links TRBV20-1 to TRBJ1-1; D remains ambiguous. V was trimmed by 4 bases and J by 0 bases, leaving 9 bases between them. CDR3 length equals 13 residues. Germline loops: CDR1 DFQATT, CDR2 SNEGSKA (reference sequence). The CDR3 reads CSATTDMNTEAFF. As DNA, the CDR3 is TGCAGTGCTACCACAGATATGAACACTGAAGCTTTCTTT.

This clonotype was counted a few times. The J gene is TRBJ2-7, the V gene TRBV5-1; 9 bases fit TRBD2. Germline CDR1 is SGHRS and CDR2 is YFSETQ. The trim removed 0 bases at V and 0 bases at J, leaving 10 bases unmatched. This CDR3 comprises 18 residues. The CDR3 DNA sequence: TGCGCCAGCAGCTTGGGAGGTCTAGCGGGGCCCCCCTCCTACGAGCAGTACTTC. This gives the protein CASSLGGLAGPPSYEQYF. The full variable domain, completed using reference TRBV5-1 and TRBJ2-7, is KAGVTQTPRYLIKTRGQQVTLSCSPISGHRSVSWYQQTPGQGLQFLFEYFSETQRNKGNFPGRFSGRQFSNSRSEMNVSTLELGDSALYLCASSLGGLAGPPSYEQYFGPGTRLTVT.

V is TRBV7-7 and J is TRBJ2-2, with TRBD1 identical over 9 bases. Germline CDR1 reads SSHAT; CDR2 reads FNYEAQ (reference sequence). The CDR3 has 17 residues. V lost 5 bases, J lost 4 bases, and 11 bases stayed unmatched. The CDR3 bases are TGTGCCAGCAGCGGAATTACAGGGGGCGGTTTCACCGGGGAGCTGTTTTTT. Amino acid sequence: CASSGITGGGFTGELFF. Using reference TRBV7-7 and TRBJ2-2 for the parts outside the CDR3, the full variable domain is GAGVSQSPRYKVTKRGQDVTLRCDPISSHATLYWYQQALGQGPEFLTYFNYEAQPDKSGLPSDRFSAERPEGSISTLTIQRTEQRDSAMYRCASSGITGGGFTGELFFGEGSRLTVL.

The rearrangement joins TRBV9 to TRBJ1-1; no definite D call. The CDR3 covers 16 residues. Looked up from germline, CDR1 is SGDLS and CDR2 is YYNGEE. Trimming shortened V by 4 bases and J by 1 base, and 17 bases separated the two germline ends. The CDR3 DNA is TGTGCCAGCAGCTTCGGACCGTACCCGCAGAACACTGAAGCTTTCTTT. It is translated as CASSFGPYPQNTEAFF.

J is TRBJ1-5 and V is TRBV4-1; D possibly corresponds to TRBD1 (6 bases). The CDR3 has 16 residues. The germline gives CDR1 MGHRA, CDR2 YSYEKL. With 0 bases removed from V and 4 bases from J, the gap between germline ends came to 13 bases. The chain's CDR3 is CASSQDSDRLNQPQHF. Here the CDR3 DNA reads TGCGCCAGCAGCCAAGATTCGGACAGATTAAATCAGCCCCAGCATTTT.

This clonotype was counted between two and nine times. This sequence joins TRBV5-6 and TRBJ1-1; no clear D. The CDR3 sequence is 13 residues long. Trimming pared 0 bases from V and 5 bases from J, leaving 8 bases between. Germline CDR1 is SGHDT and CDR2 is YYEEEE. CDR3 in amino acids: CASSLAQVTEAFF. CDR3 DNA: TGTGCCAGCAGCTTGGCCCAGGTTACTGAAGCTTTCTTT.

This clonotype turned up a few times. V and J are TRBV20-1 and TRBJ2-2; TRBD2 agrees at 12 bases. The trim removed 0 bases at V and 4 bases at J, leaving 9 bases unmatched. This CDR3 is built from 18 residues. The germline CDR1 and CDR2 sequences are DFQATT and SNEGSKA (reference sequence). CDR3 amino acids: CSARDWTSGNMSTGELFF. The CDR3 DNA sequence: TGCAGTGCTAGAGATTGGACTAGCGGGAACATGAGCACCGGGGAGCTGTTTTTT.

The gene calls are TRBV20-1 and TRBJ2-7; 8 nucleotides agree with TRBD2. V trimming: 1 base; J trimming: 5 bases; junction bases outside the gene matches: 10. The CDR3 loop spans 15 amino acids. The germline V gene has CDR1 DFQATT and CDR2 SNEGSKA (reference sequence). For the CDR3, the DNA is TGCAGTGCTAGAGCGGTTGGCGGGGGGTTCGACGAGCAGTACTTC. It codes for CSARAVGGGFDEQYF.

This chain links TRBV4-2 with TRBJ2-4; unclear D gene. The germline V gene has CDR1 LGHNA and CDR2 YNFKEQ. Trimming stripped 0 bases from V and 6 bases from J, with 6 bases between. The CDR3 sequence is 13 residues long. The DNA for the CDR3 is TGTGCCAGCAGCCAAGAAGGGTTAAACATTCAGTACTTC. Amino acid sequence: CASSQEGLNIQYF.

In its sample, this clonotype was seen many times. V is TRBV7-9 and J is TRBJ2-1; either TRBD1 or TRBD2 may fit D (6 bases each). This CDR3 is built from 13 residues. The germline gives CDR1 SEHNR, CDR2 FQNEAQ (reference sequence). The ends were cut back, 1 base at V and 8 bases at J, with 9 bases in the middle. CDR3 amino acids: CASSLDGGDEQFF. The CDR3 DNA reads TGTGCCAGCAGCTTAGACGGGGGCGATGAGCAGTTCTTC.

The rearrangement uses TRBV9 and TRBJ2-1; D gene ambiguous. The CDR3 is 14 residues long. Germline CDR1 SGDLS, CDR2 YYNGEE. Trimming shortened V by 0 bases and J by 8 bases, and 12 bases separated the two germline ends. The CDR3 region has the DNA TGTGCCAGCAGCGTAGCTACCCAAAAGGATGAGCAGTTCTTC. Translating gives CASSVATQKDEQFF.

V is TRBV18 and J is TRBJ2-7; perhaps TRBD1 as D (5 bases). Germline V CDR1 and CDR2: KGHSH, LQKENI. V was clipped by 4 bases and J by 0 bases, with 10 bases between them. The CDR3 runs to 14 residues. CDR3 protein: CASSRLDNSYEQYF. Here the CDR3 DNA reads TGTGCCAGCTCACGGCTGGACAACTCCTACGAGCAGTACTTC.

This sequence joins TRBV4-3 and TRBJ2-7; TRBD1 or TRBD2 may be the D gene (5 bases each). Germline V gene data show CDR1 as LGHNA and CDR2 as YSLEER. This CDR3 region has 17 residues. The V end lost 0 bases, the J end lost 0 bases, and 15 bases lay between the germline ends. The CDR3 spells CASSQDWGRISSYEQYF. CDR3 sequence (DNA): TGCGCCAGCAGCCAAGATTGGGGACGGATTAGCTCCTACGAGCAGTACTTC.

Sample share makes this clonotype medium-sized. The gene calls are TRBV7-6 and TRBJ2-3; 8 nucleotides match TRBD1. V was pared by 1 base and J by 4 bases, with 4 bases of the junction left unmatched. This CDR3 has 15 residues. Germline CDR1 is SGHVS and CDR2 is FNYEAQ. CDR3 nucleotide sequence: TGTGCCAGCAGCTTAGTAGCAGGGGGCGCAGATACGCAGTATTTT. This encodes CASSLVAGGADTQYF.